This T cell receptor beta chain was documented in a study of glioma-infiltrating T cells. Study conclusions and caveats: Gliomas, especially low-grade, showed above-expected tissue-blood divergence; non-neoplastic patients showed below. Tissue and blood shared very few CDR3 sequences.

Using RNA template, CDR3s of TCR alpha and beta were amplified with iRepertoire arm-PCR. For one-step reverse transcription and amplification, roughly 95-450 ng of tissue mRNA or PBMC total RNA was used. From the multiplex PCR reads, TCRdb called clonotypes with MiXCR, one entry per CDR3 protein. The table has 10,000 to 15,000 distinct CDR3 sequences, around a quarter seen once. With 8 bases removed from V and 2 bases from J, the gap between germline ends came to 12 bases. Germline CDR1 WSHSY, CDR2 SAAADI. CDR3 size: 14 residues. Note on this clonotype: The antigen is undetermined.

The clonotype comes from a human donor with low-grade glioma or glioblastoma, undergoing nonglioma brain surgery, or in good health (not recorded which). The gene calls are TRBV10-2 and TRBJ2-2; D possibly corresponds to TRBD1 (5 bases). The sequenced sample was glioma tissue, nonneoplastic brain tissue, or PBMCs (not recorded which). As DNA, the CDR3 is TGCGCCAGCGGCCGGACACTCAACACCGGGGAGCTGTTTTTT. This codes for CASGRTLNTGELFF.